These 2 T cell receptor beta chains were all obtained from the same sample, sequenced in a study of persistence of HIV-infected CD4 T cells. The stimulus was an HIV-1 Gag 15-mer peptide pool, approximately 0.93 ug/peptide/mL. CD40L-negative CD69-negative CD45RO-high memory CD4+ T cells were sorted as populations depleted of antigen-responding cells. The libraries were made with immunoSEQ version 4 in survey mode. The protocol was immunoSEQ multiplex PCR, while the TCRdb copy is restricted to in-frame clones and leaves out a portion. Of about 36,000 clones listed, about 83% are singletons. Which antigens these TCRs recognize remains unknown. Specimen: cultured CD4+ T cells from PBMCs, collected from a patient who received antiretroviral therapy. Receptor source: an adult with HIV. The donor label of this sample is uncertain.

This clone has a handful of counts. The chain links TRBV7-9 to TRBJ1-3; tentatively, D is TRBD1 (5 bases). Germline V gene lookup returns CDR1 SEHNR and CDR2 FQNEAQ (reference sequence). Trimming removed 5 bases at V and 3 bases at J, with 11 bases between. This CDR3 contains 14 residues. CDR3 bases: TGTGCCAGCAGCCGTTGGGACGGTGGAAACACCATATATTTT. Amino acids: CASSRWDGGNTIYF. The whole variable domain, filled in from reference TRBV7-9 and TRBJ1-3, reads DTGVSQNPRHKITKRGQNVTFRCDPISEHNRLYWYRQTLGQGPEFLTYFQNEAQLEKSRLLSDRFSAERPKGSFSTLEIQRTEQGDSAMYLCASSRWDGGNTIYFGEGSWLTVV.

The J gene is TRBJ1-5, the V gene TRBV7-2; 8 bases are a match to TRBD1. Germline V lookup: CDR1 SGHTA, CDR2 FQGNSA. There are 17 residues in the CDR3. The V and J ends lost 4 bases and 0 bases, in that order; junction bases with no gene match: 8. The CDR3 nucleotides read TGTGCCAGCAGCTCAAGGACAGGGTGGGATAGCAATCAGCCCCAGCATTTT. It encodes CASSSRTGWDSNQPQHF.